One sample yielded the 2 T cell receptor beta chains listed below, sequenced in a study of shared clonotypes between healthy human individuals. Clones were sequenced by immunoSEQ multiplex PCR, and TCRdb holds only the in-frame ones, with some missing. The sample lists approximately 2,000,000 clones, around 93% occurring once. Sequencing used naive CD4+ T cells from PBMCs. The subset here: CD45RA+ positively selected. All receptors come from a man aged 18 to 29 in good health. Some clones in this sample may be carry-over from other donors' samples.

The chain has TRBV5-1 and TRBJ2-2; D is unclear. V gave up 7 bases and J gave up 6 bases, with 16 bases separating them. Germline-derived CDR1 and CDR2 are SGHRS and YFSETQ. This CDR3 has 14 amino acids. CDR3 nucleotide sequence: TGCGCCAGCGGCCCCCACCTTAGGGCCGGGGAGCTGTTTTTT. Its translation: CASGPHLRAGELFF.

The chain links TRBV7-7 to TRBJ2-2; D might be TRBD1 or TRBD2, each matching 5 bases. The CDR3 spans 14 residues. Trimming cost V 4 bases and J 3 bases, with 9 bases left between them. Germline V gene sequence: CDR1 SSHAT, CDR2 FNYEAQ (reference sequence). The CDR3 DNA sequence: TGTGCCAGCAGCTCGGGACGGTACACCGGGGAGCTGTTTTTT. Amino acids: CASSSGRYTGELFF.